These 2 T cell receptor beta chains came from one sample sequenced in a study of blood T cell repertoires in COVID-19. Only in-frame clones appear in the TCRdb table, and some are missing; sequencing was by immunoSEQ multiplex PCR. Here the sample spans 200,000 to 300,000 clones, about 85% being singletons. Material for sequencing was peripheral blood. The source of these receptors is a man between 60 and 75 years old who had recovered from COVID-19.

V usage is TRBV7-3 and J usage is TRBJ2-3; possible D gene TRBD2, 6 bases. Trimming cost V 2 bases and J 0 bases, with 6 bases left between them. The CDR3 loop spans 14 amino acids. Germline V CDR1 and CDR2: SGHTA, FQGTGA. The chain's CDR3 is CASSLAGSTDTQYF. Written as DNA, the CDR3 is TGTGCCAGCAGCTTAGCGGGGAGCACAGATACGCAGTATTTT.

This rearrangement joins TRBV2 to TRBJ2-3; 7 nucleotides match TRBD1. Germline V CDR1 and CDR2: SNHLY, FYNNEI. V gave up 5 bases and J gave up 3 bases; unmatched junction bases: 8. The CDR3 has 15 amino acids. The CDR3 nucleotides read TGTGCCAGCAGTCGACAGGGTTCGCGGACAGATACGCAGTATTTT. Its protein is CASSRQGSRTDTQYF.